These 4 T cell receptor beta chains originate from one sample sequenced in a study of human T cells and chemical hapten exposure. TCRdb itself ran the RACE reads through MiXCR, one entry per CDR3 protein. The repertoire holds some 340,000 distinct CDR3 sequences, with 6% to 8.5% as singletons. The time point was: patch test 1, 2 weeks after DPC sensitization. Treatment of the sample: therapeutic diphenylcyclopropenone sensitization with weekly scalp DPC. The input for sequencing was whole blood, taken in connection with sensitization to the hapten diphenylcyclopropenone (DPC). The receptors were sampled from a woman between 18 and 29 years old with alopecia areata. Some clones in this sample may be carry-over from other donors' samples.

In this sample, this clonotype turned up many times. This CDR3 is CASSHSARDNEQFF. In nucleotides, the CDR3 is TGTGCCAGCAGCCACTCCGCCCGGGACAATGAGCAGTTCTTC. The chain links TRBV3-1 to TRBJ2-1; no clear D. CDR1 is LGHDT, CDR2 YNNKEL, per germline (reference sequence). V was cut by 3 bases and J by 5 bases, with 11 bases left in between. CDR3 size: 14 residues.

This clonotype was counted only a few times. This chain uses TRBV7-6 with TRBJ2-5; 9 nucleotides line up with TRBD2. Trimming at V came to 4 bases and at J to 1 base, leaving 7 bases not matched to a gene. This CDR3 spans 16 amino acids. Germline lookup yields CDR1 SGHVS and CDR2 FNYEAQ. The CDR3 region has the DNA TGTGCCAGCAGCTCAGCCCAGCGGGGGGCCCAAGAGACCCAGTACTTC. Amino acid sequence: CASSSAQRGAQETQYF.

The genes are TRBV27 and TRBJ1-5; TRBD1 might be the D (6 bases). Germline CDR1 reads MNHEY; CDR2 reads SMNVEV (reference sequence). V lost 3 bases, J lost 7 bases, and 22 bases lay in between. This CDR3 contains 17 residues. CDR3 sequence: CASSLVPRGERKQPQHF. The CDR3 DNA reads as TGTGCCAGCAGTTTGGTCCCGAGGGGGGAGCGAAAGCAGCCCCAGCATTTT.

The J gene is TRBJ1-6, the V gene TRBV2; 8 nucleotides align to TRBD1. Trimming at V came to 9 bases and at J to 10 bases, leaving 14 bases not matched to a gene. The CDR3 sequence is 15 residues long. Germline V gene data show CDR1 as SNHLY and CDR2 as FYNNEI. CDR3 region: CASGQGPTERSPLHF. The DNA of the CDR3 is TGTGCCAGTGGACAGGGACCCACCGAACGCTCACCCCTCCACTTT.